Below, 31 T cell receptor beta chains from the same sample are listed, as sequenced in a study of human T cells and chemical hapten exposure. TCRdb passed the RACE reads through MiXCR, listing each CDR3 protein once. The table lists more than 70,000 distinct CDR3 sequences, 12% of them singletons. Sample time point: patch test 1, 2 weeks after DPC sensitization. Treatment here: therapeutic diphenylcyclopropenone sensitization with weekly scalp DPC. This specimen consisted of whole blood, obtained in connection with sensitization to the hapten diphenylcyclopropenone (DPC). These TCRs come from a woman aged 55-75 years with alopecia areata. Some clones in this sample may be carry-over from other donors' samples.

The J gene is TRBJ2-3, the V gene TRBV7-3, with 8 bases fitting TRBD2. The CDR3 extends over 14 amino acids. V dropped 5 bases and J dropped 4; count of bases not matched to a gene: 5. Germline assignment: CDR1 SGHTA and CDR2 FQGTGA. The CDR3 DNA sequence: TGTGCCAGCAGCCCGGGACTAGACCCAGATACGCAGTATTTT. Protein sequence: CASSPGLDPDTQYF.

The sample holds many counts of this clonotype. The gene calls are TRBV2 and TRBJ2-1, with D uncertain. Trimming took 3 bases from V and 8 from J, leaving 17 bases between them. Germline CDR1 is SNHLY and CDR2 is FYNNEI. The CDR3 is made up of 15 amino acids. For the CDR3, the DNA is TGTGCCAGCAGTGAGCTAGGATCCCGGGCCGATGAGCAGTTCTTC. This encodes CASSELGSRADEQFF.

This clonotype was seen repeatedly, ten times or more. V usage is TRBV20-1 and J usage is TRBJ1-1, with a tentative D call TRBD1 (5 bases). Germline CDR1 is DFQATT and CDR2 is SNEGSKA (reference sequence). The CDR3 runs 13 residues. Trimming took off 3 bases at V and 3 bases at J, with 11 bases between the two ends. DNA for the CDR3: TGCAGTGCTAGTGCAGGGTGGGACACTGAAGCTTTCTTT. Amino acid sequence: CSASAGWDTEAFF.

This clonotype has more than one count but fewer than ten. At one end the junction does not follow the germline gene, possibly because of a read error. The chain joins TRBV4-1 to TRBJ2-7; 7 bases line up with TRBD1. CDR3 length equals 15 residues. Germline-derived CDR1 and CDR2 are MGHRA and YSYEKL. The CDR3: CASSQDQGPTGFYNF. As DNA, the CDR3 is TGCGCCAGCAGCCAAGATCAGGGGCCGACAGGGTTCTACAACTTC.

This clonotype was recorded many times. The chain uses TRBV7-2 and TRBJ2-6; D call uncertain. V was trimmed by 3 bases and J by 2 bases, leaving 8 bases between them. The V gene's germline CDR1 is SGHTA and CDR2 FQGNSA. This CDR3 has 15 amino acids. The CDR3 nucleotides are TGTGCCAGCAGCTTTGGTGGCGCTGGGGCCAACGTCCTGACTTTC. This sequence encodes CASSFGGAGANVLTF. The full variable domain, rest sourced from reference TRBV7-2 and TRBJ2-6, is GAGVSQSPSNKVTEKGKDVELRCDPISGHTALYWYRQSLGQGLEFLIYFQGNSAPDKSGLPSDRFSAERTGGSVSTLTIQRTQQEDSAVYLCASSFGGAGANVLTFGAGSRLTVL.

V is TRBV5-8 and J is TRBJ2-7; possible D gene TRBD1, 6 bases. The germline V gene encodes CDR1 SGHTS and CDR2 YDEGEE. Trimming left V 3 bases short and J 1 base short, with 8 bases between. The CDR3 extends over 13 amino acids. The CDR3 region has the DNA TGTGCCAGCAGCTACAGGGTTTCCTACGAGCAGTACTTC. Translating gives CASSYRVSYEQYF.

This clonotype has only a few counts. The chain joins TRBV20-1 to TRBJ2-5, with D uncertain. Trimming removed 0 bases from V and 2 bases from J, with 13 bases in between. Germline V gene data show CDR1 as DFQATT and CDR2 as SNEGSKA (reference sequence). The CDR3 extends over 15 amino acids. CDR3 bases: TGCAGTGCTAGAGATTTCTGGATTCAACAAGAGACCCAGTACTTC. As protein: CSARDFWIQQETQYF.

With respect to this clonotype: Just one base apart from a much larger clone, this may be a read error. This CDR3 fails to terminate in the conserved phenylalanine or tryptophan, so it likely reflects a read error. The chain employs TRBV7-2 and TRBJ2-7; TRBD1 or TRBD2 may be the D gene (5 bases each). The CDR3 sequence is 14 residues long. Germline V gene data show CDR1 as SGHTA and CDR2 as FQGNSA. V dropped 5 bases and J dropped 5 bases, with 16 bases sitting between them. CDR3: CASSLRENGHEQYL. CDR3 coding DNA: TGTGCCAGCAGCCTCAGGGAGAACGGTCACGAGCAGTACTTA.

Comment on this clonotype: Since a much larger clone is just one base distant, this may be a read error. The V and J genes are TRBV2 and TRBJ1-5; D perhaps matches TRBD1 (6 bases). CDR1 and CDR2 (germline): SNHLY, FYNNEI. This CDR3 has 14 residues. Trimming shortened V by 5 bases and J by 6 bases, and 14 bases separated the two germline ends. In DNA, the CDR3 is TGTGCCAGCAGTACACAGGGAGGAATTCAGCCCCAGCATTTT. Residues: CASSTQGGIQPQHF. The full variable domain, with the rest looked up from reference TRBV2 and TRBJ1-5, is EPEVTQTPSHQVTQMGQEVILRCVPISNHLYFYWYRQILGQKVEFLVSFYNNEISEKSEIFDDQFSVERPDGSNFTLKIRSTKLEDSAMYFCASSTQGGIQPQHFGDGTRLSIL.

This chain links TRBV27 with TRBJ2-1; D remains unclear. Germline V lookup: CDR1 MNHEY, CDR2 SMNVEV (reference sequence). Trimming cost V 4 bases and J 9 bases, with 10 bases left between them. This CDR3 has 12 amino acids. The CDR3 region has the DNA TGTGCCAGCAGTTACGACATGCGTGAGCAGTTCTTC. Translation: CASSYDMREQFF.

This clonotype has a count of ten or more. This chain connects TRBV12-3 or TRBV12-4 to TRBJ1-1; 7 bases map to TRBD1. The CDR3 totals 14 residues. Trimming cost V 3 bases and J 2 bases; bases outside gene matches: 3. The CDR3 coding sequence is TGTGCCAGCAGTTTCGGACAGGTCAACACTGAAGCTTTCTTT. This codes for CASSFGQVNTEAFF.

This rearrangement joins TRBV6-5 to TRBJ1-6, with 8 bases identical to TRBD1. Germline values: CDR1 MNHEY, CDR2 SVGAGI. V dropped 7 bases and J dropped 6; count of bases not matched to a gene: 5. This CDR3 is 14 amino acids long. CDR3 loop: CASTRTGFNSPLHF. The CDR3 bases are TGTGCCAGCACCAGGACAGGGTTTAATTCACCCCTCCACTTT.

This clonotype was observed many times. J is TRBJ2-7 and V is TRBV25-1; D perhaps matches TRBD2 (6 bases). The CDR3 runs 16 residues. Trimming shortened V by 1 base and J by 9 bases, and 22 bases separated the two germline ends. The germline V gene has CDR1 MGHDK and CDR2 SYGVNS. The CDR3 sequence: CASSEWFGRDARGQYF. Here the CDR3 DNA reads TGTGCCAGCAGTGAATGGTTCGGGCGGGACGCCCGCGGGCAGTACTTC.

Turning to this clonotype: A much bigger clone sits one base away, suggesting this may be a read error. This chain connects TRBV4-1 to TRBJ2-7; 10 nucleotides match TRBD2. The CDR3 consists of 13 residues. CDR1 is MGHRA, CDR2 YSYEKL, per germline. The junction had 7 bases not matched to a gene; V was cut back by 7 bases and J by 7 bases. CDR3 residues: CASMSGGAEEQYF. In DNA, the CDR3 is TGCGCCAGCATGAGCGGGGGGGCTGAAGAGCAGTACTTC.

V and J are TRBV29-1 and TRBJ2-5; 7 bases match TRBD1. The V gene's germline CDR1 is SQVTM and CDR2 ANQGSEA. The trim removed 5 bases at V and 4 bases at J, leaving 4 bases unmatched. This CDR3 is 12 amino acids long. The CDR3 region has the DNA TGCAGCGTTACCCGGGACAGAGAGACCCAGTACTTC. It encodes CSVTRDRETQYF.

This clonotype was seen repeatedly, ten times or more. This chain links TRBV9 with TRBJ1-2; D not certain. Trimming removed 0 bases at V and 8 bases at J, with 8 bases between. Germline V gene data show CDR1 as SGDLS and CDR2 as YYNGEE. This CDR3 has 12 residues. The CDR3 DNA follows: TGTGCCAGCAGCGTAGGGGCCCACGGCTACACCTTC. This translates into CASSVGAHGYTF.

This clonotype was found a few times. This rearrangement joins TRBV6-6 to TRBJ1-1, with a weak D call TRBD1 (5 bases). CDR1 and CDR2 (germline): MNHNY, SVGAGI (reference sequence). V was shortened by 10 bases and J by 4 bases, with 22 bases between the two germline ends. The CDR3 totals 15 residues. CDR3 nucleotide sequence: TGTGCCACCGGGAACCAGGGACCGCCGGGCACTGAAGCTTTCTTT. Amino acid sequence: CATGNQGPPGTEAFF.

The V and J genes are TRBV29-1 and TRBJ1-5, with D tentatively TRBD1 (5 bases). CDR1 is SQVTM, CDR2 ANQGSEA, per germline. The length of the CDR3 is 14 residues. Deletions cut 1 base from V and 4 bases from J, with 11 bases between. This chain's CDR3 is CSVEVRGINQPQHF. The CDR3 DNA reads TGCAGCGTTGAAGTTCGGGGGATTAATCAGCCCCAGCATTTT.

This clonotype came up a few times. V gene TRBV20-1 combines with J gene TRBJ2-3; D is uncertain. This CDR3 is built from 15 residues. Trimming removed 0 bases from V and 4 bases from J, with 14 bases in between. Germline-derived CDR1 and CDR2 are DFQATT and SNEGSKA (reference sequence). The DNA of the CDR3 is TGCAGTGCTAGAGACCGATTGTTGGGTTCAGATACGCAGTATTTT. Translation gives CSARDRLLGSDTQYF.

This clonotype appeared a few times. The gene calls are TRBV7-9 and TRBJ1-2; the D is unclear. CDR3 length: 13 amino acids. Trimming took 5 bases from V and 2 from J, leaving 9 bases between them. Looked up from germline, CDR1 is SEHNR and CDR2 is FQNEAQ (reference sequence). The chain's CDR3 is CASSNQRNYGYTF. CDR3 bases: TGTGCCAGCAGCAACCAGCGCAACTATGGCTACACCTTC.

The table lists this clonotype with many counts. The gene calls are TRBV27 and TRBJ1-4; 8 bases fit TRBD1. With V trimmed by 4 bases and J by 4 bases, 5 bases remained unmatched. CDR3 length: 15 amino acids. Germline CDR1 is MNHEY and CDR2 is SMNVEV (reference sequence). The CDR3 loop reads CASSSYRGSNEKLFF. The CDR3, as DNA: TGTGCCAGCAGTTCTTACAGGGGGAGTAATGAAAAACTGTTTTTT.

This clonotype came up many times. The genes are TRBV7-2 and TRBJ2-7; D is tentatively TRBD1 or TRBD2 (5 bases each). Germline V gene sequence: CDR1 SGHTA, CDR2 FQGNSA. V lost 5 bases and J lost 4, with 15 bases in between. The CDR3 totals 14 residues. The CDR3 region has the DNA TGTGCCAGCAGCGGTGGGGGTGCAGGGTACGAGCAGTACTTC. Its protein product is CASSGGGAGYEQYF.

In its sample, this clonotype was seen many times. The chain's CDR3 is CASSPVVMADTQYF. CDR3 DNA: TGTGCCAGCTCACCGGTTGTGATGGCAGATACGCAGTATTTT. This chain connects TRBV18 to TRBJ2-3, with D unresolved. The CDR3 covers 14 residues. Germline CDR1 reads KGHSH; CDR2 reads LQKENI. Between the trimmed V and J ends, which lost 3 bases and 4 bases, there was a span of 11 bases.

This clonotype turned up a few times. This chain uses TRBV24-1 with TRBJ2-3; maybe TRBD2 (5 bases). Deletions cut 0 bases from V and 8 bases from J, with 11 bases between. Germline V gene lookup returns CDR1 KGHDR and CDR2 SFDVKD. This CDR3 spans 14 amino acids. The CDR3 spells CATSDLDSGGTQYF. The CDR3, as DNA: TGTGCCACCAGTGATTTGGATTCAGGAGGTACGCAGTATTTT.

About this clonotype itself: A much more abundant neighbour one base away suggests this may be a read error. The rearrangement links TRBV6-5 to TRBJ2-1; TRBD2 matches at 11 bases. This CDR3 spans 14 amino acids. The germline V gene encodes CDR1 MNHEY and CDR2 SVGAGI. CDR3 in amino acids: CVSSRGLADRVRFF. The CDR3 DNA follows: TGTGTCAGCAGCCGGGGACTAGCGGACCGCGTACGGTTCTTC.

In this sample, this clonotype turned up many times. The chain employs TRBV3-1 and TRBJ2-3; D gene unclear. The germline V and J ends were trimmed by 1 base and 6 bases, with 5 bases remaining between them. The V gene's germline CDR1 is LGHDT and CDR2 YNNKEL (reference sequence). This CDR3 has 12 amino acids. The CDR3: CASSQVSDTQYF. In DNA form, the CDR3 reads TGTGCCAGCAGCCAAGTGTCCGATACGCAGTATTTT.

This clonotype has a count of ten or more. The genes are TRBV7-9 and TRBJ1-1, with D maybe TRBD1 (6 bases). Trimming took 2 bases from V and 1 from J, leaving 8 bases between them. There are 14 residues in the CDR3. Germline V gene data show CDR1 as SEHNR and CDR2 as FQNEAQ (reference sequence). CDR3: CASSLQGQNTEAFF. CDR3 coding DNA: TGTGCCAGCAGCTTACAGGGGCAGAACACTGAAGCTTTCTTT.

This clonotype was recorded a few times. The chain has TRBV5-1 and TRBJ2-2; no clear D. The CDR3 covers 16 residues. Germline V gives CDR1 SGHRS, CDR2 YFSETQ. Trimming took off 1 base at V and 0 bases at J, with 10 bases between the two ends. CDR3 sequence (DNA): TGCGCCAGCAGCTTGATTATGGGGACGAACACCGGGGAGCTGTTTTTT. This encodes CASSLIMGTNTGELFF.

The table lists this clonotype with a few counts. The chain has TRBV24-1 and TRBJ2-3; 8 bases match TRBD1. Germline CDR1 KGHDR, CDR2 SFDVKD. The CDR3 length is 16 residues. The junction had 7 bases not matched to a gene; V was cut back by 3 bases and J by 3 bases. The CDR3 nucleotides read TGTGCCACCAGTGATACGGGGCAGGGGGCAACAGATACGCAGTATTTT. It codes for CATSDTGQGATDTQYF.

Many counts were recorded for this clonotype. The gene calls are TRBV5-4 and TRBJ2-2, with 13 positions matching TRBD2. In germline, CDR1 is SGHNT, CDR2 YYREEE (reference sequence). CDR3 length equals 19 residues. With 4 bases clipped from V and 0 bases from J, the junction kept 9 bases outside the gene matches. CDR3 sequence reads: CASSPGLAGVSANTGELFF. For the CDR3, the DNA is TGTGCCAGCAGCCCTGGACTAGCGGGGGTATCCGCGAACACCGGGGAGCTGTTTTTT.

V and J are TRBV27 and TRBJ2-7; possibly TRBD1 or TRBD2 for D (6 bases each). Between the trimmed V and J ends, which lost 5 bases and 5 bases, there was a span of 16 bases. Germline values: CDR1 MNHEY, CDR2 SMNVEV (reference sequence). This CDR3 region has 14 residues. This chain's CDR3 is CASSRQIGGHEQYF. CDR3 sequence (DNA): TGTGCCAGCAGTCGGCAAATAGGGGGGCACGAGCAGTACTTC.